This entry concerns a single TCR beta chain. Its matching antigen is unknown. TCRdb re-called the 5' RACE reads through MiXCR, storing one row per CDR3 protein. The sample includes some 320,000 distinct CDR3 sequences, roughly an eighth of them seen just once. These data belong to a study of T-cell memory formation after mild COVID-19. Points from the study as a whole: There was a balanced CD4/CD8 profile in clones contracting day 15 to 85, and later expanders leaned CD4+. Whether day 37 second-wave clones are SARS-CoV-2-specific was not confirmed.

The length of the CDR3 is 14 residues. The trim removed 5 bases at V and 2 bases at J, leaving 4 bases unmatched. Germline values: CDR1 MNHEY, CDR2 SMNVEV (reference sequence). This receptor was identified in a man aged 18 to 30 who had mild COVID-19 (a few samples of this study predate the infection). Cell type and time point are not known. The chain is built from TRBV27 and TRBJ2-3, with 7 bases that match TRBD2. The specimen was PBMCs or a T cell subset sorted from them (not recorded which). The CDR3 sequence is CASSHRGVTDTQYF. The DNA for the CDR3 is TGTGCCAGCAGTCACCGGGGGGTCACAGATACGCAGTATTTT.